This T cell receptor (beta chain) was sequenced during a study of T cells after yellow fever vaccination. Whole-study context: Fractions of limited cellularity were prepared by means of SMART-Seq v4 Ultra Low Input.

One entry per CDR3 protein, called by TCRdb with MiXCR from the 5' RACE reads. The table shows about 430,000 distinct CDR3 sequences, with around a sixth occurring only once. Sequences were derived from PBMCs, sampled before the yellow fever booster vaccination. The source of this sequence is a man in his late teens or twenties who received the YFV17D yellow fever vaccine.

CDR3 DNA: TGCGCCAGCAGCGTGACGGGACCAGTGGCAAACACTGAAGCTTTCTTT. Its translation: CASSVTGPVANTEAFF. The chain joins TRBV5-1 to TRBJ1-1; tentative D call: TRBD1 (5 bases). Germline V gene lookup returns CDR1 SGHRS and CDR2 YFSETQ. V gave up 4 bases and J gave up 2 bases, with 18 bases separating them. CDR3 length equals 16 residues.